These T cell receptor beta chains were read from a single sample in a study of blood T cell repertoires in COVID-19. The protocol was immunoSEQ multiplex PCR, while the TCRdb copy is restricted to in-frame clones and leaves out a portion. The table records roughly 190,000 clones, roughly 84% of them present only once. Sequencing was carried out using peripheral blood. The source of these receptors is a woman aged 70-85 years with COVID-19, enrolled during active disease. The CDR3 runs from the conserved cysteine through the conserved F or W. Fields, in order: V gene, D gene, J gene, clone size, CDR3 protein, CDR3 DNA. D genes are given only for firm matches. Not all rows give a size; the values are once, few, many and, for expanded clones, a class.

V gene: TRBV19
D gene: -
J gene: TRBJ1-1
clone size: -
CDR3 protein: CASISPDTEAFF
CDR3 DNA: TGTGCCAGTATTTCCCCGGACACTGAAGCTTTCTTT

V gene: TRBV18
D gene: TRBD1
J gene: TRBJ1-2
clone size: -
CDR3 protein: CASSPLTGGVLGYTF
CDR3 DNA: TGTGCCAGCTCACCCCTGACAGGGGGTGTGCTTGGCTACACCTTC

V gene: TRBV7-9
D gene: -
J gene: TRBJ1-2
clone size: -
CDR3 protein: CASSFGDSYTF
CDR3 DNA: TGTGCCAGCAGCTTTGGGGACAGCTACACCTTC

V gene: TRBV24-1
D gene: TRBD2
J gene: TRBJ2-2
clone size: -
CDR3 protein: CATSEVGLAGATGELFF
CDR3 DNA: TGTGCCACCAGTGAAGTCGGACTAGCGGGAGCCACCGGGGAGCTGTTTTTT

V gene: TRBV10-3
D gene: TRBD1
J gene: TRBJ2-7
clone size: -
CDR3 protein: CAISGTGGYYEQYF
CDR3 DNA: TGTGCCATCAGTGGGACAGGGGGCTACTACGAGCAGTACTTC

V gene: TRBV6-5
D gene: -
J gene: TRBJ1-2
clone size: -
CDR3 protein: CASTLKAGGGYGYTF
CDR3 DNA: TGTGCCAGCACCCTAAAGGCGGGGGGCGGCTATGGCTACACCTTC

V gene: TRBV28
D gene: TRBD2
J gene: TRBJ2-3
clone size: few
CDR3 protein: CASSLTSGSVTDTQYF
CDR3 DNA: TGTGCCAGCAGTTTAACTAGCGGGAGTGTGACAGATACGCAGTATTTT

V gene: TRBV27
D gene: -
J gene: TRBJ2-1
clone size: -
CDR3 protein: CASSPLSGNNEQFF
CDR3 DNA: TGTGCCAGCAGTCCCCTAAGTGGTAACAATGAGCAGTTCTTC

V gene: TRBV29-1
D gene: TRBD1
J gene: TRBJ1-2
clone size: -
CDR3 protein: CSVRADRATGYTF
CDR3 DNA: TGCAGCGTTCGGGCGGACAGGGCGACAGGCTACACCTTC

V gene: TRBV28
D gene: TRBD1
J gene: TRBJ2-7
clone size: -
CDR3 protein: CASTMGGQGNQEQYF
CDR3 DNA: TGTGCCAGCACCATGGGGGGACAGGGTAATCAAGAGCAGTACTTC

V gene: TRBV5-1
D gene: -
J gene: TRBJ2-7
clone size: -
CDR3 protein: CASSSERQPYEQYF
CDR3 DNA: TGCGCCAGCAGCTCCGAGCGACAGCCCTACGAGCAGTACTTC

V gene: TRBV6-1
D gene: -
J gene: TRBJ2-7
clone size: few
CDR3 protein: CASSESLAANEQYF
CDR3 DNA: TGTGCCAGCAGTGAAAGCCTCGCGGCAAACGAGCAGTACTTC

V gene: TRBV6-4
D gene: -
J gene: TRBJ2-3
clone size: -
CDR3 protein: CASSSEPGISHTQYF
CDR3 DNA: TGTGCCAGCAGCAGTGAACCGGGAATCTCGCATACGCAGTATTTT

V gene: TRBV19
D gene: TRBD2
J gene: TRBJ2-3
clone size: -
CDR3 protein: CASSASSGGTDTQYF
CDR3 DNA: TGTGCCAGTAGTGCCTCTAGCGGGGGCACAGATACGCAGTATTTT

V gene: TRBV18
D gene: TRBD1
J gene: TRBJ2-1
clone size: -
CDR3 protein: CASSTGQGIHNEQFF
CDR3 DNA: TGTGCCAGCTCAACTGGACAGGGCATCCACAATGAGCAGTTCTTC

V gene: TRBV19
D gene: -
J gene: TRBJ2-5
clone size: -
CDR3 protein: CASSIGSGRETQYF
CDR3 DNA: TGTGCCAGTAGTATTGGATCAGGGAGGGAGACCCAGTACTTC

V gene: TRBV27
D gene: -
J gene: TRBJ2-2
clone size: -
CDR3 protein: CASSLGHMNTGELFF
CDR3 DNA: TGTGCCAGCAGTTTAGGGCATATGAACACCGGGGAGCTGTTTTTT

V gene: TRBV24-1
D gene: TRBD1
J gene: TRBJ2-3
clone size: -
CDR3 protein: CATSEGPGQGVGDTQYF
CDR3 DNA: TGTGCCACCAGTGAAGGTCCGGGACAGGGGGTAGGAGATACGCAGTATTTT

V gene: TRBV10-3
D gene: -
J gene: TRBJ1-2
clone size: once
CDR3 protein: CAITGGGTGNYGYTF
CDR3 DNA: TGTGCCATCACCGGGGGAGGTACGGGTAACTATGGCTACACCTTC

V gene: TRBV9
D gene: TRBD2
J gene: TRBJ2-3
clone size: once
CDR3 protein: CASSKTSGRARLTDTQYF
CDR3 DNA: TGTGCCAGCAGCAAGACTAGCGGGAGGGCAAGGCTCACAGATACGCAGTATTTT

V gene: TRBV5-1
D gene: -
J gene: TRBJ1-2
clone size: many
CDR3 protein: CASSLTGGARGDGYTF
CDR3 DNA: TGCGCCAGCAGCCTAACCGGCGGCGCCAGGGGAGATGGCTACACCTTC

V gene: TRBV5-8
D gene: -
J gene: TRBJ1-1
clone size: -
CDR3 protein: CASSLLRQGSTEAFF
CDR3 DNA: TGTGCCAGCAGCTTGTTGCGGCAGGGGAGCACTGAAGCTTTCTTT

V gene: TRBV2
D gene: -
J gene: TRBJ2-1
clone size: -
CDR3 protein: CASSTANEQFF
CDR3 DNA: TGTGCCAGCAGTACTGCCAATGAGCAGTTCTTC

V gene: TRBV23-1
D gene: TRBD1
J gene: TRBJ2-2
clone size: -
CDR3 protein: CASSQSIRRQGNTGELFF
CDR3 DNA: TGCGCCAGCAGTCAATCTATTAGGAGACAGGGCAACACCGGGGAGCTGTTTTTT

V gene: TRBV5-5
D gene: TRBD1
J gene: TRBJ1-1
clone size: -
CDR3 protein: CASSSLQGVNTEAFF
CDR3 DNA: TGTGCCAGCAGCTCGTTGCAGGGGGTGAACACTGAAGCTTTCTTT

V gene: TRBV19
D gene: TRBD1
J gene: TRBJ1-5
clone size: -
CDR3 protein: CASSSRTGALLNQPQHF
CDR3 DNA: TGTGCCAGTAGTTCTAGAACAGGGGCCTTACTAAATCAGCCCCAGCATTTT

V gene: TRBV7-9
D gene: -
J gene: TRBJ2-2
clone size: -
CDR3 protein: CASIRAGTAQNTGELFF
CDR3 DNA: TGTGCCAGCATCCGGGCGGGGACAGCCCAGAACACCGGGGAGCTGTTTTTT

V gene: TRBV29-1
D gene: -
J gene: TRBJ1-2
clone size: -
CDR3 protein: CSVPLGEAIYGYTF
CDR3 DNA: TGCAGCGTTCCCCTCGGTGAGGCTATCTATGGCTACACCTTC